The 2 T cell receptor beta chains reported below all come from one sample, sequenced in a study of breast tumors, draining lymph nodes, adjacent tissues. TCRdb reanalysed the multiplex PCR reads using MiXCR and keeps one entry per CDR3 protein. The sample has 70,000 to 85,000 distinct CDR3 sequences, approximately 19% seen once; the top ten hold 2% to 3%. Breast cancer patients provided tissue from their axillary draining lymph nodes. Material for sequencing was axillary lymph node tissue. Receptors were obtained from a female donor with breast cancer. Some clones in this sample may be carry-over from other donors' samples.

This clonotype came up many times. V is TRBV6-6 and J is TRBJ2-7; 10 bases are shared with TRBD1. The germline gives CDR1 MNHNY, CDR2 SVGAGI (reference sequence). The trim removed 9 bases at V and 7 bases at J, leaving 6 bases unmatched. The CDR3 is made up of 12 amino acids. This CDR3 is CASRQGASEQYF. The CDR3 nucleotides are TGTGCCAGTAGACAGGGGGCGAGTGAGCAGTACTTC.

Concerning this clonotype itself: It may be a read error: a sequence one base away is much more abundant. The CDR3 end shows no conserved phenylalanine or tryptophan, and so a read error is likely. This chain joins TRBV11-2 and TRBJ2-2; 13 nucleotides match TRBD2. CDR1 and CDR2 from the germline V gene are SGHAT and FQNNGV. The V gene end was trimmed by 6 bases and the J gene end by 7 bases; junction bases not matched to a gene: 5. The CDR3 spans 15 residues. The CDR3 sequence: CASRRTSGRDGELFS. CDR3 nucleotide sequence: TGTGCCAGCAGGCGGACTAGCGGGAGAGACGGGGAGCTGTTTTCT.